The 3 T cell receptor beta chains reported below all come from one sample, sequenced in a study of blood T cell repertoires in COVID-19 (TCRdb year 2020). The method behind the library was the immunoSEQ multiplex PCR assay. TCRdb re-hosts the immuneACCESS table, in-frame sequences only. Its copies lack some clones; in the studies checked, an unresolved V gene accounts for under half of them, and the cause for the rest is not known. The sample profile shows 84,000 or so clones; approximately 78% of them were found once. The ten largest account for 0.95% to 1.5% of the sample. The specimen was peripheral blood. Receptors were obtained from an elderly woman with acute or convalescent COVID-19.

The chain carries TRBV4-2 and TRBJ1-2, with D tentatively TRBD1 (5 bases). V was trimmed by 2 bases and J by 2 bases, leaving 12 bases between them. The CDR3 extends over 15 amino acids. The germline V gene has CDR1 LGHNA and CDR2 YNFKEQ. DNA of the CDR3: TGTGCCAGCAGCCAAATGATAGGGGCGAACTATGGCTACACCTTC. It yields the protein CASSQMIGANYGYTF.

This clone occurred a few times. CDR3: CASSLVDGGNSGNTIYF. The DNA of the CDR3 is TGTGCCAGCAGCTTAGTAGATGGCGGCAACTCTGGAAACACCATATATTTT. This rearrangement joins TRBV7-8 to TRBJ1-3; D ambiguous. CDR1 and CDR2 (germline): SGHVS, FQNEAQ. This CDR3 region has 17 residues. V was cut by 1 base and J by 0 bases, with 13 bases left in between.

V gene TRBV5-1 combines with J gene TRBJ2-5, with 8 bases identical to TRBD1. The V segment lost 7 bases and the J segment 4 bases; nucleotides outside the gene matches: 9. This CDR3 has 14 amino acids. Germline CDR1 and CDR2: SGHRS and YFSETQ. This CDR3 reads CASGIQGEGETQYF. In nucleotides, the CDR3 is TGCGCCAGCGGAATACAGGGGGAAGGAGAGACCCAGTACTTC.